This T cell receptor beta chain was recovered during a study of shared clonotypes between healthy human individuals. General study findings and limits: The study generally estimated greater richness for naive than memory subsets. The rarefaction results pointed to incomplete sorted-subset sequencing despite large depth.

Researchers ran the assay at a deep level. Repertoires were generated with immunoSEQ multiplex PCR, while TCRdb's copy carries only in-frame clones and drops some. The sample lists 2 million to 2.5 million clones, approximately 95% occurring once. Per the germline V gene, CDR1 is KGHSH and CDR2 is LQKENI. The V end was cut by 3 bases, the J end by 3 bases, with 11 bases between. The CDR3 contains 14 residues. As concerns this clone: Its antigen remains unidentified.

Material for sequencing was naive CD4+ T cells from PBMCs. Subset in this sample: CD45RA+ positively selected. This TCR was sampled from a man between 18 and 35 years old in good health. Some clones in this sample may be carry-over from other donors' samples. This rearrangement joins TRBV18 to TRBJ1-1; D is perhaps TRBD1 (5 bases). The DNA for the CDR3 is TGTGCCAGCTCACCGGGACGGAAGGACACTGAAGCTTTCTTT. This codes for CASSPGRKDTEAFF.